These 16 T cell receptor beta chains were all obtained from the same sample, sequenced in a study of blood T cell repertoires in COVID-19. TCRdb's copy holds only in-frame clones and misses some; the assay was immunoSEQ multiplex PCR. The sample includes 80,000 to 95,000 clones, around 85% seen only once; the top ten take around 39%. The sequencing sample was made of peripheral blood. These receptors originate from a man older than 75 with acute or convalescent COVID-19.

The chain has TRBV6-5 and TRBJ1-1; D gene unclear. The CDR3 runs to 15 residues. Germline assignment: CDR1 MNHEY and CDR2 SVGAGI. V was clipped by 6 bases and J by 3 bases, with 17 bases between them. Written as DNA, the CDR3 is TGTGCCAGCAGCTTCAAACGGGGAGGGTACACTGAAGCTTTCTTT. Translation: CASSFKRGGYTEAFF.

This chain connects TRBV28 to TRBJ2-7; tentatively, D is TRBD1 (5 bases). V lost 6 bases, J lost 0 bases, and 15 bases lay in between. Germline CDR1 and CDR2: MDHEN and SYDVKM. This CDR3 has 15 residues. The CDR3 bases are TGTGCCAGCAGACTACTCCAGGACATCTCCTACGAGCAGTACTTC. Protein product: CASRLLQDISYEQYF.

V is TRBV2 and J is TRBJ1-6; unclear D gene. The CDR3 spans 15 residues. Trimming stripped 6 bases from V and 0 bases from J, with 9 bases between. The germline V gene has CDR1 SNHLY and CDR2 FYNNEI. The chain's CDR3 is CASSVQSSYNSPLHF. CDR3 DNA: TGTGCCAGCAGCGTACAGAGCTCCTATAATTCACCCCTCCACTTT.

This chain uses TRBV5-1 with TRBJ1-4, with no clear D. V lost 4 bases, J lost 4 bases, and 17 bases lay in between. Germline loops: CDR1 SGHRS, CDR2 YFSETQ. The CDR3 is 16 amino acids. The CDR3, as DNA: TGCGCCAGCAGCCTACAATCGACATCCGGTAATGAAAAACTGTTTTTT. Amino acids: CASSLQSTSGNEKLFF.

The CDR3 coding sequence is TGTGCCACCAGCAGTGACGGGACACCCCGGGGGACCCAGTACTTC. Its translation is CATSSDGTPRGTQYF. The chain is built from TRBV15 and TRBJ2-5; tentatively, D is TRBD1 (6 bases). The V gene's germline CDR1 is LNHNV and CDR2 YYDKDF (reference sequence). Trimming shortened V by 3 bases and J by 7 bases, and 18 bases separated the two germline ends. The CDR3 consists of 15 residues.

This clone was observed a single time. The chain is built from TRBV9 and TRBJ2-1; tentatively, D is TRBD2 (6 bases). Per the germline V gene, CDR1 is SGDLS and CDR2 is YYNGEE. The germline V and J ends were trimmed by 0 bases and 7 bases, with 11 bases remaining between them. The CDR3 is 14 residues long. The CDR3 loop reads CASSVAPAGNEQFF. For the CDR3, the DNA is TGTGCCAGCAGCGTAGCCCCGGCGGGGAATGAGCAGTTCTTC.

The V gene is TRBV30, the J gene TRBJ1-2, with D tentatively TRBD1 (5 bases). Per the germline V gene, CDR1 is GTSNPN and CDR2 is SVGIG (reference sequence). Trimming took off 8 bases at V and 3 bases at J, with 16 bases between the two ends. CDR3 size: 13 residues. This CDR3 reads CALSGGGYYGYTF. In nucleotides, the CDR3 is TGTGCCCTATCCGGGGGAGGGTACTATGGCTACACCTTC.

In DNA, the CDR3 is TGCGCCAGCAGCCAGAGACAGGGCAGGGGGTTCTCTGGAAACACCATATATTTT. As protein: CASSQRQGRGFSGNTIYF. The J gene is TRBJ1-3, the V gene TRBV4-1; 7 bases align to TRBD1. The CDR3 loop spans 18 amino acids. V lost 3 bases, J lost 0 bases, and 11 bases stayed unmatched. Germline loops: CDR1 MGHRA, CDR2 YSYEKL.

The CDR3 region has the DNA TGTGCCAGCAGCGCAGGGGGCGCGGTCACCGGGGAGCTGTTTTTT. Protein: CASSAGGAVTGELFF. The chain couples TRBV9 to TRBJ2-2, with 8 bases matching TRBD1. The V and J ends lost 3 bases and 4 bases, in that order; junction bases with no gene match: 5. The CDR3 has 15 residues. Germline V CDR1 and CDR2: SGDLS, YYNGEE.

V and J are TRBV28 and TRBJ1-5, with 8 bases aligning to TRBD1. Germline CDR1 is MDHEN and CDR2 is SYDVKM. Germline trimming cut 6 bases from V and 3 bases from J; bases unmatched to any gene: 4. The CDR3 covers 14 residues. Written as DNA, the CDR3 is TGTGCCAGCAGGACTCAGGGGGCCAATCAGCCCCAGCATTTT. Encoded protein: CASRTQGANQPQHF.

V gene TRBV5-5 combines with J gene TRBJ1-2; possible D gene TRBD1, 5 bases. V lost 1 base, J lost 0 bases, and 13 bases lay in between. The CDR3 has 16 residues. Per the germline V gene, CDR1 is SGHKS and CDR2 is YYEKEE (reference sequence). As DNA, the CDR3 is TGTGCCAGCAGCTTGAGGGCAGGACAAGCTAACTATGGCTACACCTTC. Amino acids: CASSLRAGQANYGYTF.

The chain has TRBV15 and TRBJ1-4; tentatively, D is TRBD1 (6 bases). CDR3 length: 17 amino acids. Per germline, CDR1 LNHNV and CDR2 YYDKDF (reference sequence). Trimming took 3 bases from V and 5 from J, leaving 19 bases between them. In nucleotides, the CDR3 is TGTGCCACCAGCAGCGCACGCGCGGGGGGCAAAAATGAAAAACTGTTTTTT. Its translation: CATSSARAGGKNEKLFF.

The J gene is TRBJ2-7, the V gene TRBV5-1; D may be TRBD1 (5 bases). CDR1 SGHRS and CDR2 YFSETQ come from the germline V gene. The CDR3 has 16 residues. Trimming removed 1 base at V and 0 bases at J, with 14 bases between. The chain's CDR3 is CASSLLPMDTSYEQYF. The CDR3 bases are TGCGCCAGCAGCTTGTTACCTATGGACACCTCCTACGAGCAGTACTTC.

The rearrangement links TRBV28 to TRBJ1-1, with D possibly TRBD1 on 6 matching bases. The V gene lost 5 bases and the J gene lost 4 bases, with 8 bases spanning the gap. Per germline, CDR1 MDHEN and CDR2 SYDVKM. The CDR3 runs to 12 residues. CDR3 protein: CASSRGGTEAFF. CDR3 in DNA: TGTGCCAGCAGTCGAGGGGGCACTGAAGCTTTCTTT.

This clone was seen many times. The chain couples TRBV19 to TRBJ1-2; the D is unclear. The V and J ends lost 8 bases and 3 bases respectively, with 10 bases between them. Germline assignment: CDR1 LNHDA and CDR2 SQIVND (reference sequence). The CDR3 has 12 amino acids. The CDR3 DNA reads TGTGCCAGTTCCCCCGCGGACTATGGCTACACCTTC. Translation gives CASSPADYGYTF.

This rearrangement joins TRBV7-2 to TRBJ1-5, with D tentatively TRBD1 (5 bases). Per the germline V gene, CDR1 is SGHTA and CDR2 is FQGNSA. The CDR3 spans 15 residues. Trimming cost V 1 base and J 5 bases, with 12 bases left between them. This chain's CDR3 is CASSLGPGKHQPQHF. The CDR3 region has the DNA TGTGCCAGCAGCTTAGGACCAGGGAAACATCAGCCCCAGCATTTT.